The 20 T cell receptor beta chains reported below all come from one sample, sequenced in a study of blood T cell repertoires in COVID-19. Profiled with immunoSEQ multiplex PCR; TCRdb holds only in-frame clones, not every one. The table has 95,000 or so clones, 81% seen once; the top ten hold 20% to 30%. The sequenced sample was peripheral blood. These receptors were collected from an elderly man with active or convalescent COVID-19.

This clone occurred a few times. The gene calls are TRBV27 and TRBJ1-1, with 8 nucleotides matching TRBD1. The germline gives CDR1 MNHEY, CDR2 SMNVEV (reference sequence). The V and J ends lost 3 bases and 5 bases, in that order; junction bases with no gene match: 8. This CDR3 is built from 15 residues. The CDR3 here is CASSFAGGLRTEAFF. The CDR3 nucleotides read TGTGCCAGCAGTTTTGCAGGGGGCTTAAGGACTGAAGCTTTCTTT.

The V and J genes are TRBV6-5 and TRBJ2-5; TRBD2 is a possible D gene (5 bases). Germline V lookup: CDR1 MNHEY, CDR2 SVGAGI. This CDR3 is built from 14 residues. V was trimmed by 6 bases and J by 4 bases, leaving 15 bases between them. CDR3 sequence reads: CASSVLGGPETQYF. DNA for the CDR3: TGTGCCAGCAGCGTACTTGGCGGGCCAGAGACCCAGTACTTC.

Many counts were recorded for this clone. The chain is built from TRBV19 and TRBJ2-3; 11 nucleotides align to TRBD2. Germline trimming cut 7 bases from V and 6 bases from J; bases unmatched to any gene: 9. CDR1 is LNHDA, CDR2 SQIVND, per germline (reference sequence). The CDR3 runs 15 residues. This CDR3 reads CASKESSGGTDTQYF. CDR3 sequence (DNA): TGTGCCAGTAAGGAGTCTAGCGGGGGGACGGATACGCAGTATTTT.

DNA for the CDR3: TGTGCCAGCAGCTTAGATCCTACAGGGGGCCACGAGCAGTACTTC. This sequence encodes CASSLDPTGGHEQYF. The chain is built from TRBV11-2 and TRBJ2-7; 9 positions agree with TRBD1. The junction had 5 bases not matched to a gene; V was cut back by 0 bases and J by 5 bases. The CDR3 runs 15 residues. Germline V lookup: CDR1 SGHAT, CDR2 FQNNGV.

The chain has TRBV7-8 and TRBJ2-3, with 10 bases identical to TRBD2. This CDR3 is built from 16 residues. The junction had 11 bases not matched to a gene; V was cut back by 5 bases and J by 6 bases. Germline CDR1 SGHVS, CDR2 FQNEAQ. Here the CDR3 DNA reads TGTGCCAGCAGCCAGGAAGCGGGGGGGCCTGGGGATACGCAGTATTTT. Translating it yields CASSQEAGGPGDTQYF.

This rearrangement joins TRBV6-5 to TRBJ1-1; 8 bases line up with TRBD1. The trim removed 5 bases at V and 4 bases at J, leaving 3 bases unmatched. This CDR3 spans 13 amino acids. Germline CDR1 is MNHEY and CDR2 is SVGAGI. Here the CDR3 reads CASSRTGSTEAFF. The CDR3 DNA follows: TGTGCCAGCAGTCGGACAGGGTCCACTGAAGCTTTCTTT.

This sequence joins TRBV7-9 and TRBJ1-1; TRBD1 agrees at 9 bases. Germline assignment: CDR1 SEHNR and CDR2 FQNEAQ (reference sequence). CDR3 length: 12 residues. Trimming cost V 5 bases and J 8 bases; bases outside gene matches: 3. Here the CDR3 DNA reads TGTGCCAGCAGCCTACAGGGGGCGGAAGCTTTCTTT. Encoded protein: CASSLQGAEAFF.

The chain employs TRBV4-3 and TRBJ1-4, with D perhaps TRBD1 (5 bases). Germline CDR1 LGHNA, CDR2 YSLEER. The V end lost 1 base, the J end lost 0 bases, and 12 bases lay between the germline ends. This CDR3 is 17 amino acids long. The DNA of the CDR3 is TGCGCCAGCAGCCAAGCCAGGGAACCCTCAACTAATGAAAAACTGTTTTTT. Encoded protein: CASSQAREPSTNEKLFF.

The chain uses TRBV19 and TRBJ1-5; unclear D gene. The germline V and J ends were trimmed by 7 bases and 7 bases, with 17 bases remaining between them. The CDR3 extends over 14 amino acids. CDR1 is LNHDA and CDR2 is SQIVND in the germline V gene (reference sequence). CDR3 DNA: TGTGCCAGTAAGGGTTCCGGGGTGAGCCAGCCCCAGCATTTT. The encoded protein is CASKGSGVSQPQHF.

The chain joins TRBV2 to TRBJ2-7; D uncertain. CDR1 is SNHLY and CDR2 is FYNNEI in the germline V gene. CDR3 length equals 10 residues. Trimming took 8 bases from V and 2 from J, leaving 4 bases between them. The CDR3 loop is CASRAYEQYF. CDR3 in DNA: TGTGCCAGCCGAGCCTACGAGCAGTACTTC.

The chain couples TRBV27 to TRBJ2-7, with TRBD1 matching over 8 bases. Trimming took 6 bases from V and 10 from J; bases not matched to a gene: 11. CDR1 is MNHEY and CDR2 is SMNVEV in the germline V gene (reference sequence). The CDR3 extends over 13 amino acids. The CDR3: CASRTLWDRKQYF. The CDR3 DNA sequence: TGTGCCAGCAGGACCTTGTGGGACAGGAAACAGTACTTC.

This clone was counted once. This sequence joins TRBV28 and TRBJ2-7; 10 nucleotides line up with TRBD1. Per germline, CDR1 MDHEN and CDR2 SYDVKM. V shed 2 bases and J 2 bases; nucleotides not matched to a gene: 3. This CDR3 has 15 amino acids. The CDR3 region is CASSLPGQGTYEQYF. The CDR3 bases are TGTGCCAGCAGTTTACCGGGACAGGGGACCTACGAGCAGTACTTC.

This chain links TRBV24-1 with TRBJ2-2, with 8 bases identical to TRBD2. Germline CDR1 reads KGHDR; CDR2 reads SFDVKD. The CDR3 runs 16 residues. V lost 2 bases and J lost 7; bases outside the gene matches: 8. The chain's CDR3 is CATSDSRLASHGELFF. In nucleotides, the CDR3 is TGTGCCACCAGTGATTCGAGACTAGCGAGTCACGGGGAGCTGTTTTTT.

V and J are TRBV19 and TRBJ1-2; unclear D gene. The ends were cut back, 4 bases at V and 8 bases at J, with 14 bases in the middle. The length of the CDR3 is 13 residues. Germline V gives CDR1 LNHDA, CDR2 SQIVND (reference sequence). CDR3 DNA sequence: TGTGCCAGTAGTACCTCCAGAGAGGAGGGCTACACCTTC. It translates to CASSTSREEGYTF.

This clone appeared once. The chain joins TRBV15 to TRBJ1-2; perhaps TRBD1 as D (6 bases). CDR1 LNHNV and CDR2 YYDKDF come from the germline V gene (reference sequence). V lost 1 base, J lost 7 bases, and 13 bases lay in between. The CDR3 totals 14 residues. The CDR3 nucleotides read TGTGCCACCAGCAGAGGGGCAGGGGACGCTGGCTACACCTTC. It is translated as CATSRGAGDAGYTF. The entire variable domain, with the rest obtained from reference TRBV15 and TRBJ1-2, is as follows: DAMVIQNPRYQVTQFGKPVTLSCSQTLNHNVMYWYQQKSSQAPKLLFHYYDKDFNNEADTPDNFQSRRPNTSFCFLDIRSPGLGDTAMYLCATSRGAGDAGYTFGSGTRLTVV.

V is TRBV6-4 and J is TRBJ2-7; 7 positions match TRBD1. Germline CDR1 reads MRHNA; CDR2 reads SNTAGT. The CDR3 contains 14 residues. After removal of 2 bases from V and 3 bases from J, the junction contained 4 bases not matched to a gene. CDR3 amino acids: CASSDPRTGYEQYF. The CDR3 nucleotides read TGTGCCAGCAGTGACCCCCGGACAGGCTACGAGCAGTACTTC.

This clone was picked up a small number of times. The CDR3, as DNA: TGTGCCAGCAGCTTGGATGGACAGGGGGCAGGCCAGCCCCAGCATTTT. Translating gives CASSLDGQGAGQPQHF. V gene TRBV5-4 combines with J gene TRBJ1-5; 11 bases fit TRBD1. Germline CDR1 SGHNT, CDR2 YYREEE (reference sequence). V trimming: 0 bases; J trimming: 7 bases; junction bases outside the gene matches: 6. The CDR3 covers 16 residues.

V usage is TRBV5-4 and J usage is TRBJ2-3; tentatively, D is TRBD2 (6 bases). The ends were cut back, 0 bases at V and 6 bases at J, with 11 bases in the middle. The CDR3 is 14 residues long. The germline gives CDR1 SGHNT, CDR2 YYREEE (reference sequence). The CDR3 bases are TGTGCCAGCAGCTTGGCCGGGGAGGCGGATACGCAGTATTTT. Translation: CASSLAGEADTQYF.

V gene TRBV30 combines with J gene TRBJ2-3, with D maybe TRBD1 (5 bases). The CDR3 has 17 amino acids. Germline-derived CDR1 and CDR2 are GTSNPN and SVGIG (reference sequence). The V end was cut by 3 bases, the J end by 1 base, with 20 bases between. The CDR3 nucleotides read TGTGCCTGGAGCGGCGTGACAGCCTTGGGGCGCACAGATACGCAGTATTTT. Translating gives CAWSGVTALGRTDTQYF.

A few counts support this clone. This chain uses TRBV6-1 with TRBJ2-3, with 9 bases fitting TRBD2. V lost 2 bases, J lost 0 bases, and 0 bases stayed unmatched. The CDR3 totals 15 residues. The V gene's germline CDR1 is MNHNS and CDR2 SASEGT. The CDR3, as DNA: TGTGCCAGCAGTGAACTAGCGGGGAGCACAGATACGCAGTATTTT. Its translation: CASSELAGSTDTQYF.